A selection of T cell receptor beta chains follows, all from one sample in a study of PD-1 blockade in classical Hodgkin lymphoma. TCRdb's table, derived via immunoSEQ multiplex PCR, lists solely in-frame clones and lacks some. Of about 43,000 clones listed, approximately 70% were seen once; the top ten hold 2.5% to 3%. Sequenced here: peripheral blood mononuclear cells (PBMCs), sampled before the second cycle of nivolumab. The origin of the receptors is a human donor with classical Hodgkin lymphoma. CDR3s include the opening cysteine and the closing phenylalanine or tryptophan. Fields, in order: D gene, J gene, clone size, V gene, CDR3 protein, CDR3 DNA. A D gene is named only where the DNA matches it firmly. The size of a clone is reported for some rows only, either as once, few or many, or as a class for expanded clones.

D gene: TRBD1
J gene: TRBJ1-1
clone size: -
V gene: TRBV5-1
CDR3 protein: CASSTRTGLGTEAFF
CDR3 DNA: TGCGCCAGCAGCACCAGGACAGGGCTTGGAACTGAAGCTTTCTTT

D gene: -
J gene: TRBJ2-1
clone size: -
V gene: TRBV21-1
CDR3 protein: CASSKPGRPNEQFF
CDR3 DNA: TGTGCCAGCAGCAAACCTGGGCGGCCGAATGAGCAGTTCTTC

D gene: TRBD1
J gene: TRBJ2-7
clone size: -
V gene: TRBV6-6
CDR3 protein: CASSYSRDSYEQYF
CDR3 DNA: TGTGCCAGCAGTTACTCAAGGGACAGTTACGAGCAGTACTTC

D gene: -
J gene: TRBJ2-1
clone size: -
V gene: TRBV28
CDR3 protein: CASNPFGKGYNEQFF
CDR3 DNA: TGTGCCAGCAACCCCTTTGGGAAGGGTTACAATGAGCAGTTCTTC

D gene: -
J gene: TRBJ2-7
clone size: -
V gene: TRBV28
CDR3 protein: CASSFGQDYEQYF
CDR3 DNA: TGTGCCAGCAGTTTTGGGCAGGACTACGAGCAGTACTTC

D gene: TRBD1
J gene: TRBJ2-7
clone size: -
V gene: TRBV7-9
CDR3 protein: CAGRDRSSYEQYF
CDR3 DNA: TGTGCCGGCCGGGACAGGTCCTCCTACGAGCAGTACTTC

D gene: -
J gene: TRBJ2-7
clone size: -
V gene: TRBV5-8
CDR3 protein: CASSLGRTPLIYEQYF
CDR3 DNA: TGTGCCAGCAGCTTGGGGAGGACACCTTTAATCTACGAGCAGTACTTC

D gene: -
J gene: TRBJ1-1
clone size: -
V gene: TRBV7-6
CDR3 protein: CASSRQGNTEAFF
CDR3 DNA: TGTGCCAGCAGCCGGCAGGGGAACACTGAAGCTTTCTTT

D gene: TRBD1
J gene: TRBJ2-7
clone size: -
V gene: TRBV28
CDR3 protein: CASSLTLRQGTYEQYF
CDR3 DNA: TGTGCCAGCAGTTTAACACTCCGACAGGGTACCTACGAGCAGTACTTC

D gene: -
J gene: TRBJ1-3
clone size: few
V gene: TRBV6-1
CDR3 protein: CASSELGTAGNTIYF
CDR3 DNA: TGTGCCAGCAGTGAATTGGGTACCGCTGGAAACACCATATATTTT

D gene: -
J gene: TRBJ2-5
clone size: -
V gene: TRBV7-9
CDR3 protein: CASRGGWETQYF
CDR3 DNA: TGTGCCAGCAGAGGAGGCTGGGAGACCCAGTACTTC

D gene: TRBD1
J gene: TRBJ2-3
clone size: -
V gene: TRBV19
CDR3 protein: CASSPGQGSDTQYF
CDR3 DNA: TGTGCCAGTAGTCCGGGACAGGGGTCAGATACGCAGTATTTT

D gene: TRBD2
J gene: TRBJ2-1
clone size: -
V gene: TRBV4-3
CDR3 protein: CASSQDLSGRLNEQFF
CDR3 DNA: TGCGCCAGCAGCCAAGATTTGAGCGGGAGGTTGAATGAGCAGTTCTTC

D gene: TRBD1
J gene: TRBJ1-4
clone size: few
V gene: TRBV5-4
CDR3 protein: CASSLRQGLNEKLFF
CDR3 DNA: TGTGCCAGCAGCTTGAGACAGGGTCTTAATGAAAAACTGTTTTTT

D gene: TRBD2
J gene: TRBJ2-3
clone size: -
V gene: TRBV4-2
CDR3 protein: CASSQVVGAGGPVDTQYF
CDR3 DNA: TGTGCCAGCAGCCAAGTGGTGGGAGCGGGGGGGCCTGTAGATACGCAGTATTTT

D gene: -
J gene: TRBJ2-1
clone size: few
V gene: TRBV7-9
CDR3 protein: CASTDYNEQFF
CDR3 DNA: TGTGCCAGTACAGATTACAATGAGCAGTTCTTC

D gene: -
J gene: TRBJ1-1
clone size: -
V gene: TRBV2
CDR3 protein: CASSEAPPQGVNTEAFF
CDR3 DNA: TGTGCCAGCAGTGAAGCGCCGCCACAGGGTGTTAACACTGAAGCTTTCTTT

D gene: -
J gene: TRBJ2-5
clone size: -
V gene: TRBV30
CDR3 protein: CARRDPVTQYF
CDR3 DNA: TGTGCCCGCCGGGACCCCGTAACCCAGTACTTC

D gene: TRBD2
J gene: TRBJ2-1
clone size: -
V gene: TRBV28
CDR3 protein: CASEPSGTYNEQFF
CDR3 DNA: TGTGCCAGCGAGCCTAGCGGTACCTACAATGAGCAGTTCTTC

D gene: TRBD2
J gene: TRBJ2-3
clone size: -
V gene: TRBV19
CDR3 protein: CASSGLAGNADTQYF
CDR3 DNA: TGTGCCAGTAGTGGACTAGCGGGAAACGCAGATACGCAGTATTTT

D gene: -
J gene: TRBJ1-1
clone size: -
V gene: TRBV2
CDR3 protein: CASSPLGRTEAFF
CDR3 DNA: TGTGCCAGCAGTCCCTTAGGGAGGACTGAAGCTTTCTTT

D gene: TRBD2
J gene: TRBJ2-5
clone size: few
V gene: TRBV10-3
CDR3 protein: CAISPYSGRAEETQYF
CDR3 DNA: TGTGCCATCAGTCCCTATAGCGGGAGGGCTGAGGAGACCCAGTACTTC

D gene: TRBD1
J gene: TRBJ1-2
clone size: few
V gene: TRBV27
CDR3 protein: CASSWGQGYGYTF
CDR3 DNA: TGTGCCAGCAGTTGGGGACAGGGTTATGGCTACACCTTC

D gene: TRBD1
J gene: TRBJ1-2
clone size: -
V gene: TRBV13
CDR3 protein: CASSLLQGNYGYTF
CDR3 DNA: TGTGCCAGCAGCTTACTACAGGGGAACTATGGCTACACCTTC

D gene: TRBD1
J gene: TRBJ2-7
clone size: -
V gene: TRBV30
CDR3 protein: CAWRARDSTYEQYF
CDR3 DNA: TGTGCCTGGAGAGCCCGGGACAGTACCTACGAGCAGTACTTC

D gene: -
J gene: TRBJ2-2
clone size: -
V gene: TRBV19
CDR3 protein: CASSMFPDLGELFF
CDR3 DNA: TGTGCCAGTAGTATGTTTCCGGATCTCGGGGAGCTGTTTTTT

D gene: TRBD1
J gene: TRBJ2-1
clone size: -
V gene: TRBV7-3
CDR3 protein: CASSSSASQGAYNEQFF
CDR3 DNA: TGTGCCAGCAGCTCTTCCGCCTCACAGGGGGCATACAATGAGCAGTTCTTC

D gene: -
J gene: TRBJ1-5
clone size: -
V gene: TRBV27
CDR3 protein: CATPTDYQPQHF
CDR3 DNA: TGTGCCACCCCGACAGATTATCAGCCCCAGCATTTT

D gene: TRBD1
J gene: TRBJ1-1
clone size: -
V gene: TRBV30
CDR3 protein: CAWSLGTGITEAFF
CDR3 DNA: TGTGCCTGGAGCCTAGGGACAGGGATCACTGAAGCTTTCTTT

D gene: -
J gene: TRBJ2-6
clone size: -
V gene: TRBV19
CDR3 protein: CASSIVTGANVLTF
CDR3 DNA: TGTGCCAGTAGTATTGTTACTGGGGCCAACGTCCTGACTTTC

D gene: TRBD1
J gene: TRBJ1-2
clone size: once
V gene: TRBV5-6
CDR3 protein: CASSLRQGIGGYTF
CDR3 DNA: TGTGCCAGCAGCCTTAGACAGGGCATAGGTGGCTACACCTTC

D gene: -
J gene: TRBJ2-5
clone size: -
V gene: TRBV10-3
CDR3 protein: CAISDRTRGETQYF
CDR3 DNA: TGTGCCATCAGTGACCGGACTAGGGGGGAGACCCAGTACTTC

D gene: -
J gene: TRBJ2-1
clone size: -
V gene: TRBV5-1
CDR3 protein: CASSLGLANEQFF
CDR3 DNA: TGCGCCAGCAGCTTGGGCCTAGCCAATGAGCAGTTCTTC

D gene: -
J gene: TRBJ2-4
clone size: -
V gene: TRBV9
CDR3 protein: CASSASWGAKNIQYF
CDR3 DNA: TGTGCCAGCAGCGCGTCCTGGGGGGCCAAAAACATTCAGTACTTC

D gene: TRBD2
J gene: TRBJ2-1
clone size: -
V gene: TRBV13
CDR3 protein: CASSPLAGGPGNEQFF
CDR3 DNA: TGTGCCAGCAGCCCCTTAGCGGGGGGGCCGGGGAATGAGCAGTTCTTC

D gene: TRBD1
J gene: TRBJ1-1
clone size: few
V gene: TRBV30
CDR3 protein: CAWRTIIRTGEAFF
CDR3 DNA: TGTGCCTGGAGAACTATAATCCGGACAGGTGAAGCTTTCTTT

D gene: -
J gene: TRBJ2-3
clone size: -
V gene: TRBV5-1
CDR3 protein: CASSGGGSTDTQYF
CDR3 DNA: TGCGCCAGCAGTGGCGGTGGTAGCACAGATACGCAGTATTTT

D gene: TRBD2
J gene: TRBJ2-4
clone size: -
V gene: TRBV28
CDR3 protein: CASSLIGGTNPQIQYF
CDR3 DNA: TGTGCCAGCAGTTTAATCGGGGGGACTAACCCTCAAATTCAGTACTTC

D gene: -
J gene: TRBJ1-5
clone size: -
V gene: TRBV9
CDR3 protein: CASSVEEGQPQHF
CDR3 DNA: TGTGCCAGCAGCGTAGAGGAGGGTCAGCCCCAGCATTTT

D gene: -
J gene: TRBJ2-7
clone size: -
V gene: TRBV13
CDR3 protein: CASSFGYEQYF
CDR3 DNA: TGTGCCAGCAGCTTCGGCTACGAGCAGTACTTC

D gene: -
J gene: TRBJ2-7
clone size: -
V gene: TRBV6-5
CDR3 protein: CASRPQGYEQYF
CDR3 DNA: TGTGCCAGCAGGCCACAGGGCTACGAGCAGTACTTC